Each of the 8 T cell receptor beta chains below was sequenced from the same sample in a study of identical twins. TCRdb reprocessed the 5' RACE reads via MiXCR and lists one record per CDR3 protein. In the table there are 1.5 million to 2 million distinct CDR3 sequences, around 33% of which are singletons. The sequencing sample was made of cord blood. These receptors all come from a newborn girl in good health.

This clonotype occurred a few times. The V call is TRBV3-1, the J call TRBJ2-5, with D unresolved. Germline V gives CDR1 LGHDT, CDR2 YNNKEL (reference sequence). The V and J ends lost 1 base and 5 bases respectively, with 11 bases between them. CDR3 length equals 14 residues. The DNA of the CDR3 is TGTGCCAGCAGCCAAGGTAGGGTGGTGGAGACCCAGTACTTC. Translation gives CASSQGRVVETQYF.

The rearrangement joins TRBV9 to TRBJ1-1; 9 bases align to TRBD1. Germline CDR1 SGDLS, CDR2 YYNGEE. J gave up 0 bases and V 7 bases, and 10 bases lay outside the gene matches. This CDR3 is 16 amino acids long. CDR3 amino acids: CASGTGGQGLNTEAFF. CDR3 sequence (DNA): TGTGCCAGCGGCACAGGGGGCCAGGGGCTGAACACTGAAGCTTTCTTT.

This clonotype was seen once. This sequence may be a read error, since a much larger clone differs from it by one base. The CDR3 DNA sequence: TGCAGTGCTAGATACAGCTCCTACAATGAGCAGTACTTC. The encoded protein is CSARYSSYNEQYF. J is TRBJ2-1 and V is TRBV20-1; D unclear. TRBJ2-7 matches the DNA end more closely, so the J call is doubtful. The CDR3 consists of 13 residues. In germline, CDR1 is DFQATT, CDR2 SNEGSKA (reference sequence).

This clonotype was seen more than once but under ten times. This chain connects TRBV10-3 to TRBJ1-1; tentatively, D is TRBD1 (6 bases). The CDR3 consists of 14 residues. Per germline, CDR1 ENHRY and CDR2 SYGVKD. V lost 6 bases, J lost 3 bases, and 14 bases lay in between. CDR3 loop: CAISPQGGDTEAFF. CDR3 in DNA: TGTGCCATCAGCCCACAGGGAGGGGACACTGAAGCTTTCTTT.

This clonotype was counted between two and nine times. Just one base apart from a much larger clone, this may be a read error. This chain connects TRBV12-3 or TRBV12-4 to TRBJ2-1; maybe TRBD1 (5 bases). Trimming stripped 6 bases from V and 0 bases from J, with 9 bases between. The CDR3 runs to 14 residues. CDR3 DNA sequence: TGTGCCAGCAGGCAGGGAAGCTCCTACAATGAGCAGTTCTTC. Its translation: CASRQGSSYNEQFF.

V usage is TRBV3-1 and J usage is TRBJ2-5, with no clear D. The CDR3 is 13 residues long. Trimming cost V 3 bases and J 2 bases, with 7 bases left between them. Germline V gives CDR1 LGHDT, CDR2 YNNKEL (reference sequence). CDR3 coding DNA: TGTGCCAGCAGCCAGAGGCGGCAAGAGACCCAGTACTTC. Translation gives CASSQRRQETQYF.

The CDR3 sequence: CASSGVIAEPEQYF. The CDR3, as DNA: TGTGCCAGCAGTGGTGTAATAGCGGAACCCGAGCAGTACTTC. The chain recombines TRBV2 with TRBJ2-5; TRBD2 is a possible D gene (6 bases). The J call could be wrong; TRBJ2-7 is a better fit for the DNA end. CDR1 and CDR2 from the germline V gene are SNHLY and FYNNEI. The CDR3 contains 14 residues.

This chain connects TRBV12-3 or TRBV12-4 to TRBJ1-1; D possibly corresponds to TRBD1 (5 bases). CDR3 length equals 17 residues. V dropped 3 bases and J dropped 0 bases, with 17 bases sitting between them. CDR3 amino acids: CASSFGTRRQMNTEAFF. CDR3 DNA sequence: TGTGCCAGCAGTTTCGGAACCCGCCGACAGATGAACACTGAAGCTTTCTTT.